The 23 T cell receptor beta chains below come from one sample, sequenced in a study of blood T cell repertoires in COVID-19. Sequenced by immunoSEQ multiplex PCR; TCRdb stores in-frame clones only, minus some. The sample lists 150,000 to 200,000 clones; around 84% were seen once. Material for sequencing was peripheral blood. These receptors all stem from a man aged 25 to 45 with active or convalescent COVID-19.

The chain carries TRBV6-2 or TRBV6-3 and TRBJ2-5; 10 nucleotides match TRBD2. V shed 2 bases and J 4 bases; nucleotides not matched to a gene: 7. The germline V gene has CDR1 MNHEY and CDR2 SVGEGT. CDR3 length: 16 amino acids. CDR3 sequence (DNA): TGTGCCAGCAGTTACCCTCTAGCGGGAGTAGGAGAGACCCAGTACTTC. Translating it yields CASSYPLAGVGETQYF.

The V gene is TRBV7-9, the J gene TRBJ1-1; D is uncertain. This CDR3 region has 14 residues. Germline CDR1 and CDR2: SEHNR and FQNEAQ (reference sequence). The germline V and J ends were trimmed by 5 bases and 4 bases, with 14 bases remaining between them. The CDR3 DNA sequence: TGTGCCAGCAGCCTCCTCGGGGTGGGCACTGAAGCTTTCTTT. It is translated as CASSLLGVGTEAFF.

The gene calls are TRBV7-2 and TRBJ2-3; D might be TRBD2 (5 bases). Trimming took off 2 bases at V and 3 bases at J, with 15 bases between the two ends. Germline lookup yields CDR1 SGHTA and CDR2 FQGNSA. The CDR3 is 16 amino acids. CDR3 DNA sequence: TGTGCCAGCAGCTTACCCGACGGGGTCGTTACAGATACGCAGTATTTT. This sequence encodes CASSLPDGVVTDTQYF.

The chain links TRBV27 to TRBJ1-2, with 10 bases matching TRBD1. V lost 6 bases to trimming and J lost 5 bases; unmatched junction nucleotides: 6. The germline CDR1 and CDR2 sequences are MNHEY and SMNVEV (reference sequence). The CDR3 is 14 amino acids. The CDR3 DNA reads TGTGCCAGCAGGGGGACAGGGGCCGGATATGGCTACACCTTC. This codes for CASRGTGAGYGYTF.

This chain connects TRBV19 to TRBJ2-1; 8 bases agree with TRBD2. CDR1 is LNHDA and CDR2 is SQIVND in the germline V gene (reference sequence). V was clipped by 5 bases and J by 8 bases; unmatched bases: 11. The CDR3 is made up of 15 amino acids. Here the CDR3 DNA reads TGTGCCAGTAGTGCCTCCAGCGGGAGAATCTATGAGCAGTTCTTC. Its protein is CASSASSGRIYEQFF.

This clone was found once. V usage is TRBV11-3 and J usage is TRBJ2-5; D not certain. Looked up from germline, CDR1 is SGHNT and CDR2 is YENEEA. V lost 4 bases and J lost 1, with 19 bases in between. The CDR3 totals 17 residues. The CDR3: CASSSATPLFAQETQYF. The CDR3 DNA is TGTGCCAGCAGCTCCGCGACACCTTTGTTTGCCCAAGAGACCCAGTACTTC.

This clone was observed a handful of times. This chain joins TRBV6-6 and TRBJ1-4; the D is unclear. The CDR3 consists of 15 residues. With 7 bases removed from V and 1 base from J, the gap between germline ends came to 13 bases. The germline CDR1 and CDR2 sequences are MNHNY and SVGAGI (reference sequence). In nucleotides, the CDR3 is TGTGCCAGCATGGACTACGGGCTAACTAATGAAAAACTGTTTTTT. It yields the protein CASMDYGLTNEKLFF.

The genes are TRBV7-9 and TRBJ2-2; D possibly corresponds to TRBD1 (5 bases). Trimming stripped 5 bases from V and 0 bases from J, with 13 bases between. Germline CDR1 reads SEHNR; CDR2 reads FQNEAQ (reference sequence). There are 16 residues in the CDR3. The CDR3 here is CASSHPGHPNTGELFF. The DNA for the CDR3 is TGTGCCAGCAGCCACCCCGGACACCCGAACACCGGGGAGCTGTTTTTT.

The V and J genes are TRBV11-2 and TRBJ1-2; 12 bases agree with TRBD1. The CDR3 loop spans 15 amino acids. Germline CDR1 SGHAT, CDR2 FQNNGV. The V segment lost 0 bases and the J segment 7 bases; nucleotides outside the gene matches: 3. The CDR3 loop reads CASSLEGTGGLGYTF. The CDR3 region has the DNA TGTGCCAGCAGCTTAGAAGGGACAGGGGGCCTTGGCTACACCTTC.

This clone showed up just a few times. The chain carries TRBV9 and TRBJ1-3; the D gene is possibly TRBD1 (5 bases). V lost 0 bases and J lost 2, with 9 bases in between. Germline V gene lookup returns CDR1 SGDLS and CDR2 YYNGEE. The CDR3 is 15 residues long. CDR3 DNA: TGTGCCAGCAGCGTAGCAGGGAACACTGGAAACACCATATATTTT. The encoded protein is CASSVAGNTGNTIYF. The full variable domain, rest sourced from reference TRBV9 and TRBJ1-3, is DSGVTQTPKHLITATGQRVTLRCSPRSGDLSVYWYQQSLDQGLQFLIQYYNGEERAKGNILERFSAQQFPDLHSELNLSSLELGDSALYFCASSVAGNTGNTIYFGEGSWLTVV.

This sequence joins TRBV5-4 and TRBJ2-1; D possibly corresponds to TRBD2 (7 bases). Between the trimmed V and J ends, which lost 4 bases and 3 bases, there was a span of 20 bases. The CDR3 runs to 17 residues. Germline CDR1 reads SGHNT; CDR2 reads YYREEE (reference sequence). The CDR3 sequence: CASSRGGSSGFYNEQFF. The CDR3 bases are TGTGCCAGCAGCCGAGGGGGGTCTAGCGGTTTCTACAATGAGCAGTTCTTC.

The chain employs TRBV12-3 or TRBV12-4 and TRBJ2-7; 7 bases are a match to TRBD1. This CDR3 has 12 amino acids. Trimming removed 5 bases from V and 7 bases from J; junction bases left unmatched: 5. Here the CDR3 DNA reads TGTGCCAGCAGTAGACAGGGCGGGGAGCAGTACGTC. Its protein product is CASSRQGGEQYV.

The chain employs TRBV4-3 and TRBJ2-1; 10 bases are shared with TRBD2. The CDR3 has 17 amino acids. The V gene's germline CDR1 is LGHNA and CDR2 YSLEER. J lost 9 bases, V lost 1 base, and 12 bases had no gene match. CDR3 sequence reads: CASSQAPSGSNSGEQFF. The CDR3 nucleotides read TGCGCCAGCAGCCAAGCTCCTAGCGGGAGTAATAGTGGTGAGCAGTTCTTC.

The chain couples TRBV7-2 to TRBJ2-1; 14 bases are a match to TRBD2. Germline lookup yields CDR1 SGHTA and CDR2 FQGNSA. The CDR3 runs 16 residues. Trimming at V came to 4 bases and at J to 4 bases, leaving 3 bases not matched to a gene. The CDR3 is CASSSRTSGGYNEQFF. For the CDR3, the DNA is TGTGCCAGCAGCTCGAGGACTAGCGGGGGGTACAATGAGCAGTTCTTC.

J is TRBJ2-5 and V is TRBV6-1; TRBD1 matches 12 bases. V was pared by 4 bases and J by 4 bases, with 7 bases of the junction left unmatched. Germline V lookup: CDR1 MNHNS, CDR2 SASEGT. This CDR3 spans 16 amino acids. This CDR3 is CASSGNRDRGRETQYF. The CDR3 DNA reads as TGTGCCAGCAGTGGAAACCGGGACAGGGGGCGAGAGACCCAGTACTTC.

The chain has TRBV4-2 and TRBJ2-6, with 9 nucleotides matching TRBD2. From germline, CDR1 is LGHNA and CDR2 YNFKEQ. The V segment lost 4 bases and the J segment 0 bases; nucleotides outside the gene matches: 7. The length of the CDR3 is 18 residues. CDR3 in DNA: TGTGCCAGCAGCCTACTAGCGGGCTCCTCCTCTGGGGCCAACGTCCTGACTTTC. It is translated as CASSLLAGSSSGANVLTF.

This chain links TRBV7-9 with TRBJ1-5, with D hard to call. This CDR3 contains 13 residues. The germline V gene encodes CDR1 SEHNR and CDR2 FQNEAQ (reference sequence). V lost 2 bases and J lost 3, with 5 bases in between. The DNA of the CDR3 is TGTGCCAGCAGCTTACAGGACAATCAGCCCCAGCATTTT. It is translated as CASSLQDNQPQHF.

This clone occurred a few times. V and J are TRBV19 and TRBJ1-6, with 9 positions matching TRBD1. J gave up 8 bases and V 8 bases, and 4 bases lay outside the gene matches. In germline, CDR1 is LNHDA, CDR2 SQIVND (reference sequence). The CDR3 is made up of 13 amino acids. In DNA, the CDR3 is TGTGCCAGTGGACAGGGGAACTATTCACCCCTCCACTTT. Protein: CASGQGNYSPLHF.

This chain joins TRBV6-5 and TRBJ1-2; 7 nucleotides line up with TRBD1. Germline CDR1 is MNHEY and CDR2 is SVGAGI. J was trimmed by 4 bases and V by 6 bases; bases with no gene match: 2. CDR3 size: 12 residues. The CDR3 reads CASSAGGYGYTF. The CDR3, as DNA: TGTGCCAGCAGCGCAGGGGGCTATGGCTACACCTTC.

V and J are TRBV6-4 and TRBJ2-2; 8 bases fit TRBD1. The length of the CDR3 is 17 residues. Per the germline V gene, CDR1 is MRHNA and CDR2 is SNTAGT. V lost 1 base and J lost 2; bases outside the gene matches: 6. CDR3 DNA: TGTGCCAGCAGTGACTTCGGACAGGGAAAAAACACCGGGGAGCTGTTTTTT. Amino acids: CASSDFGQGKNTGELFF.

This clone was recorded once. This chain uses TRBV25-1 with TRBJ2-3; 7 bases are shared with TRBD1. The CDR3 totals 14 residues. Trimming removed 8 bases from V and 3 bases from J; junction bases left unmatched: 8. Germline loops: CDR1 MGHDK, CDR2 SYGVNS. In DNA, the CDR3 is TGTGCCAGCGCAGACAGGGTCGGAACAGATACGCAGTATTTT. Residues: CASADRVGTDTQYF.

The chain has TRBV24-1 and TRBJ2-2; 9 bases match TRBD1. CDR1 KGHDR and CDR2 SFDVKD come from the germline V gene. J lost 3 bases, V lost 5 bases, and 9 bases had no gene match. The CDR3 sequence is 17 residues long. The CDR3, as DNA: TGTGCCACCAGTGCCCCATTGGGGACAGGGTACACCGGGGAGCTGTTTTTT. Translating gives CATSAPLGTGYTGELFF.

V gene TRBV4-1 combines with J gene TRBJ1-1; tentatively, D is TRBD1 (5 bases). Germline V gene data show CDR1 as MGHRA and CDR2 as YSYEKL. This CDR3 is 14 amino acids long. Trimming took off 4 bases at V and 0 bases at J, with 9 bases between the two ends. CDR3 protein: CASSRGGMNTEAFF. CDR3 bases: TGCGCCAGCAGCCGGGGGGGTATGAACACTGAAGCTTTCTTT.